This TCR beta chain stems from a study of shared clonotypes between healthy human individuals. Trimming stripped 1 base from V and 8 bases from J, with 17 bases between. CDR3 length: 15 amino acids. Looked up from germline, CDR1 is GTSNPN and CDR2 is SVGIG (reference sequence). Researchers ran the assay at a deep level. The method was immunoSEQ multiplex PCR; TCRdb's version includes in-frame clones alone and lacks a portion of them. Of about 2.4 million clones listed, approximately 93% were seen once; the top ten hold 0.36%. The specimen was naive CD4+ T cells from PBMCs. The subset was: CD45RA+ positively selected. The gene calls are TRBV30 and TRBJ1-4; D not resolved. This clonotype originated in a young man in good health. Some clones in this sample may be carry-over from other donors' samples. The CDR3 DNA sequence: TGTGCCTGGAGTGGACTCCGGCTCTGGGAGGAAAAACTGTTTTTT. Its protein product is CAWSGLRLWEEKLFF.